These 3 T cell receptor beta chains originate from one sample sequenced in a study of tumor-infiltrating lymphocytes in primary liver carcinoma. Starting material of 400 to 600 ng total RNA yielded TCR beta cDNA via a constant-region primer. Three nested multiplex PCR rounds, a slightly modified ARM-PCR method, built the TCR beta libraries. Primers for the first two PCR rounds were TRBV1-TRBV30 forward primers and a C-beta reverse primer (roughly 10 cycles per round). TCRdb called the multiplex PCR reads again in MiXCR, with one record for every CDR3 protein. Here the sample spans about 99,000 distinct CDR3 sequences, approximately 68% being singletons. Extraction of RNA together with DNA used roughly 20-32 mg of unsorted bulk tissue. The specimen was liver tumor tissue from sampling region 5. Subset of the sample: tumor region T5, tumor centre. These receptors were obtained from a woman aged 55-69 years with primary liver carcinoma and hepatitis B virus infection.

Points on this clonotype: In this CDR3 the conserved last residue, phenylalanine or tryptophan, is missing, so a read error is likely. No DNA is shown, since the ends of the CDR3 on it are uncertain; the CDR3 is the one TCRdb lists. V is TRBV11-2 and J is TRBJ2-7; the DNA was not compared with TRBD2, the D call given in the table. The CDR3 length equals 12 residues, ends included. The germline V gene has CDR1 SGHAT and CDR2 FQNNGV. The CDR3 reads CASSSALAGVSL.

About this clonotype itself: This may be a read error, as it is one base from a much larger clone. The chain has TRBV30 and TRBJ1-5; D is undetermined. The germline CDR1 and CDR2 sequences are GTSNPN and SVGIG (reference sequence). This CDR3 has 13 residues. Between the trimmed V and J ends, which lost 6 bases and 0 bases, there was a span of 9 bases. CDR3 nucleotides: TGTGCCTGCAGTAGCCATAGCAATCAGCCCCAGCATTTT. Translating gives CACSSHSNQPQHF.

Remarks on this clonotype: This may stem from a read error, because a much larger clone lies one nucleotide away. This chain links TRBV5-1 with TRBJ1-2; no definite D call. Germline CDR1 SGHRS, CDR2 YFSETQ. This CDR3 comprises 14 residues. The CDR3 DNA follows: TGCGCCAGCAGGTTGGATCAGGCACCATATGGCTACACCTTC. Its translation: CASRLDQAPYGYTF.